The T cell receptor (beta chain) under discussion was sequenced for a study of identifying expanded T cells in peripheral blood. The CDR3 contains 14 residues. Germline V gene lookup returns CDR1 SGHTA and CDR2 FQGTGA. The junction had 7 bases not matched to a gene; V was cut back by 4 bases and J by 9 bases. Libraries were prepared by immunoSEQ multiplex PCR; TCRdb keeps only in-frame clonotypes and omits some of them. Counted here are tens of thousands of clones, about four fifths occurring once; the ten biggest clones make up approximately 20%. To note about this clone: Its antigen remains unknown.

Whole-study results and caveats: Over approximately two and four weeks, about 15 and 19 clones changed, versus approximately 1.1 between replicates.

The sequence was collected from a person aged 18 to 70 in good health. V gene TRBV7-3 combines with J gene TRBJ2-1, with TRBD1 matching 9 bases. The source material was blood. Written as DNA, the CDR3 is TGTGCCAGCAGCTCGCAGATGGGACAGGGTGAGCAGTTCTTC. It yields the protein CASSSQMGQGEQFF.